The following is a TCR beta chain sequence with its context. Its antigen remains undetermined. There are no base qualities to consult, and no much larger clone falls within one base. This record comes from a study of T cell changes during pregnancy in multiple sclerosis (dated by TCRdb to between 2018 and 2021). For the study in its entirety: The study looked at changes in the T cell repertoire across pregnancy in women with multiple sclerosis.

The library was prepared using the immunoSEQ multiplex PCR assay. Imported from immuneACCESS, the table was reduced by TCRdb to in-frame sequences with V and J called. These copies leave out some clones; in studies compared against another copy, an unresolved V gene accounts for under half, and the cause of the remainder is not known. The sample contains 50,000 to 70,000 clones, 91% of them found a single time. Over 4.5% of the sample lies in the top ten. This sample comprised CD8+ T cells from peripheral blood mononuclear cells, obtained before pregnancy. This sequence originates from a female donor with multiple sclerosis, enrolled in a pregnancy study.

The CDR3: CASSEAIRLDSYNSPLHF. The nucleotide sequence is given as TGTGCCAGCAGTGAAGCTATCAGGTTGGACTCCTATAATTCACCCCTCCACTTT. Here the chain combines TRBV2 and TRBJ1-6; the D gene remains uncertain. CDR3 length: 18 amino acids, cysteine to phenylalanine. This entry keeps only the CDR3 DNA: 54 bases, framed from base 1. For CDR1 and CDR2, the germline V gene lists SNHLY and FYNNEI. The trim is 0 bases for V and 0 bases for J, with a gap of 12 bases between the germline ends.